This T cell receptor beta chain was captured in a study of regulatory T cells in long-lasting Graves disease. In its sample, this clonotype was seen many times. CDR1 and CDR2 from the germline V gene are LNHNV and YYDKDF (reference sequence). The CDR3 extends over 14 amino acids. The V end lost 9 bases, the J end lost 6 bases, and 15 bases lay between the germline ends. CDR3 regions were amplified by Arm-PCR using iRepertoire HTBI primers to build TCR beta libraries. Via MiXCR, TCRdb re-called the multiplex PCR reads, giving one row per CDR3 protein. The sample holds some 330,000 distinct CDR3 sequences, 12% seen once. Time point reported: newly diagnosed GD, antithyroid drugs for less than 3 months. Isolated PBMC RNA provided the starting material for the TCR library. The data also belong to a second study, concerning T cells in Graves' hyperthyroidism and ophthalmopathy.

The sample here was peripheral blood mononuclear cells (PBMCs), taken at new diagnosis, from a patient treated with antithyroid drugs. This receptor was identified in a woman aged 18-29 years with Graves disease. The chain links TRBV15 to TRBJ1-6, with D possibly being TRBD1 (6 bases). CDR3 in amino acids: CATGASFANSPLHF. The CDR3 DNA is TGTGCCACGGGGGCCAGCTTCGCTAATTCACCCCTCCACTTT.